This T cell receptor beta chain was captured by sequencing in a study of cytomegalovirus exposure and HLA in healthy donors. This clone has only one observation. Antigen specificity is unknown. J was trimmed by 4 bases and V by 5 bases; bases with no gene match: 10. The CDR3 spans 15 residues. Germline CDR1 is SGHAT and CDR2 is FQDESV (reference sequence). Findings and limits, study-wide: Owing to their indistinguishability, certain V segments, notably TRBV6-2 and TRBV6-3, were excluded. A missense variant in DCLRE1C was later tied to TCR beta V- and J-gene trimming.

No CMV serostatus was recorded for this donor. A multiplex PCR was run with 60 Vbeta primers and 13 Jbeta primers. Generated by immunoSEQ multiplex PCR, the TCRdb table keeps only in-frame clones and is missing some. There are about 68,000 clones in the sample; roughly four fifths occur only once, and approximately 7% lies in the top ten. The material sequenced was PBMCs. The source of this sequence is a human donor in good health. This chain uses TRBV11-1 with TRBJ1-2, with 7 bases that match TRBD1. CDR3 sequence reads: CASSPTPTGFYGYTF. CDR3 in DNA: TGTGCCAGCAGCCCCACCCCGACAGGGTTCTATGGCTACACCTTC.